This entry features one T cell receptor (beta chain) sequence. With the 5' RACE reads reprocessed, TCRdb shows one record per CDR3 protein and no DNA. The sample holds around 21,000 distinct CDR3 sequences. CDR1 is MDHEN and CDR2 is SYDVKM in the germline V gene. CDR3 length: 14 residues. This sample was included in a study of T cells expressing NK-cell markers. V and J are TRBV28 and TRBJ1-3. The sample taken for sequencing was blood T cells: a sorted CD56 or NKG2C T cell subset, CD4+ or CD8+ T cells, or bulk PBMC T cells (not recorded which). This sequence was found in a man aged 18 to 69 in good health. The CDR3 sequence: CASSLGGGGNTIYF.